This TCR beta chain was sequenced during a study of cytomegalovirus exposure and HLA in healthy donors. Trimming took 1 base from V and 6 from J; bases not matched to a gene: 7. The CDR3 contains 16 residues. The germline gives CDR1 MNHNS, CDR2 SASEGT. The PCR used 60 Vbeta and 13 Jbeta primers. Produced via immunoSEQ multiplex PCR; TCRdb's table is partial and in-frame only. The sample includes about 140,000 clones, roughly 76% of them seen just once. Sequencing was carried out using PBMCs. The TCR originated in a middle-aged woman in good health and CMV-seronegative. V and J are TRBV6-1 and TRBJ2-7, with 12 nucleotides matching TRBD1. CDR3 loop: CASSEGFGTGGIEQYF. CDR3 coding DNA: TGTGCCAGCAGTGAAGGGTTCGGGACAGGGGGCATCGAGCAGTACTTC.